Below, one T cell receptor beta chain is given with its context. Its specificity is unknown. The sample belongs to a study of cytomegalovirus exposure and HLA in healthy donors. This CDR3 has 14 residues. Trimming removed 2 bases from V and 5 bases from J; junction bases left unmatched: 2. The germline V gene encodes CDR1 SGDLS and CDR2 YYNGEE. Study-wide findings and caveats: Several V segments, TRBV6-2 and TRBV6-3 among them, could not be told apart and were dropped.

The study ran its PCR with 60 Vbeta and 13 Jbeta primers. Methods used by the authors: Later reanalysis found around 84 million unique TCR beta chains, around 9.9 million of them shared. Measured with immunoSEQ multiplex PCR; TCRdb has only the in-frame clones, and not every one. That table gives V, J and clone size, and the DNA gave D and trimming. The repertoire holds around 150,000 clones, with over 70% as singletons. The receptor was derived from a male donor in good health and CMV-seronegative. The rearrangement joins TRBV9 to TRBJ1-1; the match to TRBD1 covers 11 bases. Sequencing used PBMCs. The CDR3 DNA reads as TGTGCCAGCAGCGTTGGGACAGGGGGAACTGAAGCTTTCTTT. Its translation: CASSVGTGGTEAFF.